Sequencing of this TCR beta chain was carried out in a study of T cells in Graves' hyperthyroidism and ophthalmopathy. General study results and limits: Onset of ophthalmopathy came a median approximately 6.9 months after the model predicted it. Peripheral blood also featured most of the thyroid clonotypes expanded above 0.001.

Germline lookup yields CDR1 SQVTM and CDR2 ANQGSEA. The V and J ends lost 4 bases and 6 bases, in that order; junction bases with no gene match: 12. The CDR3 is 15 amino acids. It was considered stable Graves' hyperthyroidism when ophthalmopathy did not progress within 18 months. The PBMCs were sourced from fresh peripheral blood (approximately 9.6 ml). This clonotype was seen a few times. Its target is not known. Researchers took RNA transcripts and amplified the TCR beta CDR3 regions from them. The primer set for the first-round RT-PCR of the TCR CDR3 was HTBI. Each CDR3 protein gets one entry after TCRdb re-called the multiplex PCR reads with MiXCR. The sample includes more than 300,000 distinct CDR3 sequences, roughly 14% of them seen just once.

The receptor's source is a woman aged 25-40 years with Graves' hyperthyroidism. Material: blood. This chain links TRBV29-1 with TRBJ2-1, with 7 positions matching TRBD1. CDR3 sequence reads: CSVAFGSGTVNEQFF. The CDR3 nucleotides read TGCAGCGTTGCATTCGGGTCCGGGACAGTCAATGAGCAGTTCTTC.